This TCR beta chain was sequenced for a study of cytomegalovirus exposure and HLA in healthy donors. Study-level findings and limits: In an earlier analysis, in several hundred donors, most V segments appeared productive either ~90% or ~30% of the time.

Primers for the PCR totalled 60 Vbeta and 13 Jbeta. Sequencing was performed with immunoSEQ multiplex PCR; in TCRdb, only in-frame clones are kept and a portion is missing. This table lists over 100,000 clones. To note about this clone: What it binds is not known.

The length of the CDR3 is 14 residues. The V gene end was trimmed by 5 bases and the J gene end by 6 bases; junction bases not matched to a gene: 7. CDR1 is MDHEN, CDR2 SYDVKM, per germline. Sequenced sample: PBMCs. This clonotype was sampled from a man aged 40-50 years in good health and CMV-seropositive. This chain joins TRBV28 and TRBJ1-1; TRBD1 aligns across 9 bases. CDR3 sequence reads: CASSLTGGAAEAFF. The CDR3 region has the DNA TGTGCCAGCAGTCTCACAGGGGGCGCGGCTGAAGCTTTCTTT.